This entry lists 15 T cell receptor beta chains sequenced from one sample in a study of shared clonotypes between healthy human individuals. Here immunoSEQ multiplex PCR was the method, and the copy in TCRdb shows in-frame clones only, minus some. Of about 2 million clones listed, about 95% are singletons. Naive CD8 cells comprised CD45RO-negative, CCR7-positively selected cells, excluding terminally differentiated effector memory CD45RA+ cells. Sequenced material: naive CD8+ T cells sorted from blood. Source of these receptors: a man between 18 and 35 years old in good health.

The V call is TRBV6-1, the J call TRBJ2-1, with TRBD2 identical over 7 bases. The V and J ends lost 9 bases and 3 bases, in that order; junction bases with no gene match: 8. Germline V gene data show CDR1 as MNHNS and CDR2 as SASEGT. This CDR3 has 14 residues. The CDR3 sequence is CASKSGVDYNEQFF. Here the CDR3 DNA reads TGTGCCAGTAAAAGCGGGGTTGACTACAATGAGCAGTTCTTC.

The rearrangement uses TRBV5-6 and TRBJ2-3; TRBD2 aligns across 8 bases. Trimming removed 2 bases from V and 8 bases from J; junction bases left unmatched: 7. CDR3 length: 14 residues. The germline gives CDR1 SGHDT, CDR2 YYEEEE. CDR3 sequence (DNA): TGTGCCAGCAGCTTAGCGGGGGAGTTCGCTACGCAGTATTTT. Translating gives CASSLAGEFATQYF. Combining the CDR3 with reference TRBV5-6 and TRBJ2-3 gives the whole variable domain DAGVTQSPTHLIKTRGQQVTLRCSPKSGHDTVSWYQQALGQGPQFIFQYYEEEERQRGNFPDRFSGHQFPNYSSELNVNALLLGDSALYLCASSLAGEFATQYFGPGTRLTVL.

Written as DNA, the CDR3 is TGTGCCAGCAGCCTTAGCGGGGAAAATACGAACACCGGGGAGCTGTTTTTT. It specifies CASSLSGENTNTGELFF. V gene TRBV11-2 combines with J gene TRBJ2-2; 8 bases match TRBD2. The CDR3 spans 17 residues. The germline V gene has CDR1 SGHAT and CDR2 FQNNGV. J was trimmed by 0 bases and V by 5 bases; bases with no gene match: 8.

This chain joins TRBV4-1 and TRBJ1-5; 8 bases line up with TRBD1. The CDR3 has 16 amino acids. Per germline, CDR1 MGHRA and CDR2 YSYEKL. Trimming removed 4 bases from V and 6 bases from J; junction bases left unmatched: 11. The CDR3 loop is CASSLAYGTGGQPQHF. In DNA form, the CDR3 reads TGCGCCAGCAGCCTTGCATACGGGACAGGAGGTCAGCCCCAGCATTTT.

The chain links TRBV4-3 to TRBJ1-2; D is possibly TRBD1 (6 bases). This CDR3 is 14 amino acids long. Trimming removed 0 bases at V and 5 bases at J, with 10 bases between. CDR1 and CDR2 (germline): LGHNA, YSLEER. The CDR3 is CASSQERGAYGYTF. As DNA, the CDR3 is TGCGCCAGCAGCCAAGAAAGGGGGGCTTATGGCTACACCTTC.

This chain uses TRBV11-2 with TRBJ1-5, with D maybe TRBD1 (6 bases). Trimming removed 4 bases from V and 0 bases from J, with 13 bases in between. Looked up from germline, CDR1 is SGHAT and CDR2 is FQNNGV. The CDR3 spans 16 residues. CDR3 loop: CASSSGAGYSNQPQHF. The CDR3 DNA reads TGTGCCAGCAGCTCGGGGGCCGGGTATAGCAATCAGCCCCAGCATTTT.

The chain recombines TRBV19 with TRBJ1-5; D not certain. Trimming pared 3 bases from V and 2 bases from J, leaving 11 bases between. This CDR3 has 15 amino acids. The germline CDR1 and CDR2 sequences are LNHDA and SQIVND (reference sequence). CDR3 nucleotide sequence: TGTGCCAGTAGTATGCGGGATAGTGGCAATCAGCCCCAGCATTTT. This translates into CASSMRDSGNQPQHF.

The chain links TRBV10-3 to TRBJ2-1; the D gene is possibly TRBD2 (6 bases). The CDR3 is 13 amino acids. V gave up 10 bases and J gave up 5 bases, with 15 bases separating them. Germline CDR1 reads ENHRY; CDR2 reads SYGVKD. CDR3 in amino acids: CATSGRGDNEQFF. The CDR3 coding sequence is TGTGCCACCTCAGGGCGGGGAGACAATGAGCAGTTCTTC.

A word on this clone: The sample holds other DNA sequences that translate to the same CDR3. The rearrangement uses TRBV4-1 and TRBJ2-1; TRBD2 matches at 7 bases. The V and J ends lost 7 bases and 6 bases, in that order; junction bases with no gene match: 3. Germline assignment: CDR1 MGHRA and CDR2 YSYEKL. This CDR3 region has 12 residues. Here the CDR3 DNA reads TGCGCCAGCACGGGAGGCAGCAATGAGCAGTTCTTC. This sequence encodes CASTGGSNEQFF.

This sequence joins TRBV10-3 and TRBJ2-7, with TRBD1 as a possible D gene (5 bases). This CDR3 has 12 amino acids. The V end lost 6 bases, the J end lost 2 bases, and 8 bases lay between the germline ends. Germline-derived CDR1 and CDR2 are ENHRY and SYGVKD. The CDR3 here is CAIRLGAYEQYF. The DNA of the CDR3 is TGTGCCATCAGGCTAGGGGCCTACGAGCAGTACTTC.

With regard to this clone: Other DNA sequences in the sample encode the same CDR3. The CDR3 protein is CAISEDDEKLFF. The CDR3 nucleotides are TGTGCCATCAGTGAGGATGACGAAAAACTGTTTTTT. The chain links TRBV10-3 to TRBJ1-4; D gene ambiguous. This CDR3 contains 12 residues. The ends were cut back, 2 bases at V and 8 bases at J, with 6 bases in the middle. CDR1 and CDR2 (germline): ENHRY, SYGVKD.

Worth noting for this clone: The same CDR3 can be traced to other DNA sequences in this sample. The chain employs TRBV9 and TRBJ2-7; 7 nucleotides line up with TRBD2. This CDR3 contains 15 residues. The J segment lost 2 bases and the V segment lost 0 bases, leaving 5 bases of the junction unmatched. CDR1 is SGDLS, CDR2 YYNGEE, per germline. The CDR3 region has the DNA TGTGCCAGCAGCGTAGGAACGGGGGGAGCCTACGAGCAGTACTTC. Translated, it gives CASSVGTGGAYEQYF. Drawing the rest from reference TRBV9 and TRBJ2-7, the complete variable domain is DSGVTQTPKHLITATGQRVTLRCSPRSGDLSVYWYQQSLDQGLQFLIQYYNGEERAKGNILERFSAQQFPDLHSELNLSSLELGDSALYFCASSVGTGGAYEQYFGPGTRLTVT.

The V and J genes are TRBV7-9 and TRBJ1-1; D not resolved. The CDR3 consists of 15 residues. Trimming left V 4 bases short and J 3 bases short, with 15 bases between. Germline CDR1 and CDR2: SEHNR and FQNEAQ (reference sequence). This chain's CDR3 is CASSYGLGKDTEAFF. The CDR3 DNA sequence: TGTGCCAGCAGCTACGGGTTGGGAAAAGACACTGAAGCTTTCTTT.

This chain joins TRBV6-5 and TRBJ1-2; D remains unclear. CDR3 length: 15 residues. CDR1 and CDR2 (germline): MNHEY, SVGAGI. V was pared by 2 bases and J by 3 bases, with 13 bases between. CDR3 sequence (DNA): TGTGCCAGCAGTTACGTTCCGGAGCGGTACTATGGCTACACCTTC. Translation gives CASSYVPERYYGYTF.

This clone was seen once. The chain couples TRBV4-1 to TRBJ2-7; possibly TRBD2 for D (5 bases). Trimming cost V 2 bases and J 3 bases, with 14 bases left between them. CDR1 MGHRA and CDR2 YSYEKL come from the germline V gene. This CDR3 spans 15 amino acids. CDR3 residues: CASSQPGVWDYEQYF. For the CDR3, the DNA is TGCGCCAGCAGCCAACCCGGGGTCTGGGACTACGAGCAGTACTTC.